This passage covers 23 T cell receptor beta chains from one sample sequenced in a study of PD-L1 blockade in urothelial cancer. Only in-frame clones appear in the TCRdb table, and some are missing; sequencing was by immunoSEQ multiplex PCR. The sample lists some 50,000 clones; 88% were seen once. Sequencing was performed on PBMCs, taken around atezolizumab (anti-PD-L1) treatment. These receptors were obtained from a man at least 80 years old with urothelial cancer.

The chain combines TRBV19 with TRBJ1-1, with 7 positions matching TRBD1. J gave up 2 bases and V 6 bases, and 6 bases lay outside the gene matches. This CDR3 has 14 amino acids. Per germline, CDR1 LNHDA and CDR2 SQIVND (reference sequence). CDR3 nucleotides: TGTGCCAGTAGGGAGACAGGGATAAACACTGAAGCTTTCTTT. It is translated as CASRETGINTEAFF.

The chain carries TRBV5-8 and TRBJ1-1; the match to TRBD1 covers 7 bases. The CDR3 spans 15 residues. J was trimmed by 0 bases and V by 2 bases; bases with no gene match: 4. CDR1 and CDR2 (germline): SGHTS, YDEGEE. CDR3 DNA: TGTGCCAGCAGCTTCCGGGACAGATTGAACACTGAAGCTTTCTTT. Its protein product is CASSFRDRLNTEAFF.

The chain links TRBV2 to TRBJ1-2, with D possibly being TRBD1 (6 bases). This CDR3 contains 16 residues. The V and J ends lost 6 bases and 5 bases respectively, with 22 bases between them. Looked up from germline, CDR1 is SNHLY and CDR2 is FYNNEI. Here the CDR3 DNA reads TGTGCCAGCAGGGATGGATCGGTAGGAACAGGGTATGGCTACACCTTC. This codes for CASRDGSVGTGYGYTF.

This clone was detected only once. V gene TRBV29-1 combines with J gene TRBJ2-1; D perhaps matches TRBD2 (5 bases). CDR1 and CDR2 (germline): SQVTM, ANQGSEA. This CDR3 spans 12 amino acids. Trimming took off 5 bases at V and 7 bases at J, with 12 bases between the two ends. This CDR3 is CSVNTGGNEQFF. CDR3 DNA: TGCAGCGTTAACACGGGCGGGAATGAGCAGTTCTTC.

The rearrangement links TRBV7-9 to TRBJ1-2; D not resolved. Germline values: CDR1 SEHNR, CDR2 FQNEAQ (reference sequence). Trimming removed 0 bases at V and 6 bases at J, with 11 bases between. The CDR3 runs to 14 residues. The CDR3 DNA sequence: TGTGCCAGCAGCTTAGCCACGGTATTGAATGGCTACACCTTC. Translating gives CASSLATVLNGYTF.

Here the CDR3 reads CASRRGFENIQYF. Here the CDR3 DNA reads TGTGCCAGTAGGAGGGGGTTCGAAAACATTCAGTACTTC. The chain combines TRBV19 with TRBJ2-4; D might be TRBD1 (6 bases). V was pared by 6 bases and J by 5 bases, with 11 bases between. Germline V gene lookup returns CDR1 LNHDA and CDR2 SQIVND (reference sequence). The CDR3 runs to 13 residues.

Only a few counts were recorded for this clone. This chain connects TRBV28 to TRBJ2-1; 9 bases are a match to TRBD1. CDR3 length equals 15 residues. The trim removed 5 bases at V and 0 bases at J, leaving 2 bases unmatched. From germline, CDR1 is MDHEN and CDR2 SYDVKM. CDR3 residues: CASSGQGSSYNEQFF. The CDR3, as DNA: TGTGCCAGCAGTGGACAGGGGAGCTCCTACAATGAGCAGTTCTTC.

The chain links TRBV10-2 to TRBJ2-7; D is perhaps TRBD2 (6 bases). CDR3 length: 14 residues. Germline V gene sequence: CDR1 WSHSY, CDR2 SAAADI. V was shortened by 4 bases and J by 3 bases, with 13 bases between the two germline ends. The CDR3: CASSVAGLYYEQYF. The CDR3 DNA sequence: TGCGCCAGCAGTGTTGCGGGACTTTACTACGAGCAGTACTTC.

The V and J genes are TRBV2 and TRBJ2-3; TRBD2 aligns across 9 bases. The CDR3 has 16 residues. Looked up from germline, CDR1 is SNHLY and CDR2 is FYNNEI. Germline trimming cut 5 bases from V and 7 bases from J; bases unmatched to any gene: 13. This chain's CDR3 is CASSKEVLAGTYTQYF. For the CDR3, the DNA is TGTGCCAGCAGTAAAGAGGTTCTAGCGGGAACGTATACGCAGTATTTT.

This clone was detected once. The chain links TRBV4-1 to TRBJ2-5; the D is unclear. CDR3 length: 14 amino acids. The germline V gene has CDR1 MGHRA and CDR2 YSYEKL. With 4 bases removed from V and 0 bases from J, the gap between germline ends came to 9 bases. CDR3 sequence reads: CASSLGGYQETQYF. The DNA for the CDR3 is TGCGCCAGCAGCCTTGGCGGATACCAAGAGACCCAGTACTTC.

This clone was observed a single time. The V gene is TRBV15, the J gene TRBJ1-4; no firm D call. V was trimmed by 3 bases and J by 8 bases, leaving 22 bases between them. CDR1 and CDR2 (germline): LNHNV, YYDKDF (reference sequence). CDR3 length equals 17 residues. The CDR3 here is CATSRDRRGESSEKLFF. The CDR3, as DNA: TGTGCCACCAGCAGGGACCGACGCGGGGAATCCTCCGAAAAACTGTTTTTT.

The V gene is TRBV6-1, the J gene TRBJ2-5; TRBD2 aligns across 10 bases. V dropped 2 bases and J dropped 2; count of bases not matched to a gene: 5. CDR1 is MNHNS, CDR2 SASEGT, per germline. The CDR3 length is 16 residues. The CDR3 sequence is CASSEIPSGSQETQYF. The CDR3 bases are TGTGCCAGCAGTGAAATACCTAGCGGGAGTCAAGAGACCCAGTACTTC.

This clone was observed a single time. Germline and junction disagree at one end, which may indicate a read error. This chain joins TRBV6-1 and TRBJ2-7; possibly TRBD2 for D (6 bases). The CDR3 extends over 15 amino acids. Germline V gene lookup returns CDR1 MNHNS and CDR2 SASEGT. CDR3 DNA sequence: TGTGCCAGCAGTCAAGCCGGGACTGTATCCTACGAGCAGTACTTC. Encoded protein: CASSQAGTVSYEQYF.

The chain employs TRBV6-6 and TRBJ2-7, with D perhaps TRBD2 (6 bases). The CDR3 has 12 residues. CDR1 and CDR2 from the germline V gene are MNHNY and SVGAGI (reference sequence). Trimming took off 7 bases at V and 4 bases at J, with 11 bases between the two ends. The CDR3 DNA reads TGTGCCAGCACGGGGGTGGGGTACGAGCAGTACTTC. It translates to CASTGVGYEQYF.

The chain is built from TRBV4-1 and TRBJ1-4, with D unclear. CDR3 length: 16 residues. CDR1 is MGHRA and CDR2 is YSYEKL in the germline V gene. V gave up 0 bases and J gave up 5 bases, with 13 bases separating them. The DNA for the CDR3 is TGCGCCAGCAGCCAAGATGGGAGAGGGCCGAATGAAAAACTGTTTTTT. This encodes CASSQDGRGPNEKLFF.

The J gene is TRBJ2-5, the V gene TRBV15; tentative D call: TRBD2 (6 bases). V was pared by 0 bases and J by 1 base, with 6 bases between. The length of the CDR3 is 14 residues. Germline V CDR1 and CDR2: LNHNV, YYDKDF (reference sequence). The DNA for the CDR3 is TGTGCCACCAGCAGAGAACTAGCCCAAGAGACCCAGTACTTC. It yields the protein CATSRELAQETQYF.

The gene calls are TRBV10-3 and TRBJ2-3; 9 bases are a match to TRBD1. The CDR3 runs to 13 residues. Looked up from germline, CDR1 is ENHRY and CDR2 is SYGVKD. Unmatched junction bases numbered 1, after V lost 6 bases and J lost 3 bases. In DNA, the CDR3 is TGTGCCATCAGGACAGGGGGTACAGATACGCAGTATTTT. It codes for CAIRTGGTDTQYF.

J is TRBJ2-4 and V is TRBV6-6, with D perhaps TRBD1 (6 bases). The V end was cut by 5 bases, the J end by 1 base, with 9 bases between. This CDR3 comprises 14 residues. The germline V gene has CDR1 MNHNY and CDR2 SVGAGI (reference sequence). The CDR3 protein is CASSKQGAKNIQYF. CDR3 DNA sequence: TGTGCCAGCAGTAAACAGGGTGCCAAAAACATTCAGTACTTC.

This chain links TRBV25-1 with TRBJ1-5; a possible D gene is TRBD1 (6 bases). The CDR3 spans 14 residues. The ends were cut back, 6 bases at V and 2 bases at J, with 11 bases in the middle. Germline loops: CDR1 MGHDK, CDR2 SYGVNS. CDR3 bases: TGTGCCAGCAGCCAAACAGGGCGCAATCAGCCCCAGCATTTT. Translated: CASSQTGRNQPQHF.

V is TRBV6-5 and J is TRBJ2-1, with 7 bases that match TRBD2. In germline, CDR1 is MNHEY, CDR2 SVGAGI. The CDR3 consists of 15 residues. After removal of 3 bases from V and 2 bases from J, the junction contained 4 bases not matched to a gene. DNA for the CDR3: TGTGCCAGCAGTTATCGAAGCGGGGCCTACAATGAGCAGTTCTTC. Amino acids: CASSYRSGAYNEQFF.

The rearrangement uses TRBV19 and TRBJ2-7, with TRBD2 as a possible D gene (5 bases). The germline CDR1 and CDR2 sequences are LNHDA and SQIVND (reference sequence). V gave up 4 bases and J gave up 3 bases, with 16 bases separating them. The CDR3 has 15 residues. CDR3: CASSNAGEGRYEQYF. CDR3 DNA sequence: TGTGCCAGTAGTAATGCGGGTGAAGGCCGCTACGAGCAGTACTTC.

This chain joins TRBV6-4 and TRBJ1-2; TRBD1 matches at 10 bases. V shed 0 bases and J 4 bases; nucleotides not matched to a gene: 2. CDR3 size: 15 residues. Germline V gene data show CDR1 as MRHNA and CDR2 as SNTAGT. The CDR3 coding sequence is TGTGCCAGCAGTGACTCGGGACAGGGGAGCTATGGCTACACCTTC. Protein product: CASSDSGQGSYGYTF.

The chain couples TRBV2 to TRBJ2-5; 7 bases align to TRBD1. Germline assignment: CDR1 SNHLY and CDR2 FYNNEI. The CDR3 has 15 amino acids. Germline trimming cut 6 bases from V and 2 bases from J; bases unmatched to any gene: 9. The CDR3, as DNA: TGTGCCAGCAGGCGCCGGGACAGAGATCAAGAGACCCAGTACTTC. Its protein product is CASRRRDRDQETQYF.